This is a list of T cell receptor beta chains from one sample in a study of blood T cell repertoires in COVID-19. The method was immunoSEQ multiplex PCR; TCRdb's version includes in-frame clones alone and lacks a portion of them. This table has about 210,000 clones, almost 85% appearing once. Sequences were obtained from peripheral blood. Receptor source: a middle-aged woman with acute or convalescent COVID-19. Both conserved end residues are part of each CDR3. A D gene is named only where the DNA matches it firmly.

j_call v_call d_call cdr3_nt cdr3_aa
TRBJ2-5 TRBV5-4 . TGTGCCAGCAGCTTGGGCAGGGCAGAGACCCAGTACTTC CASSLGRAETQYF
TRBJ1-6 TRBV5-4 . TGTGCCAGCAGCTTGCAATCAGTTTATAATTCACCCCTCCACTTT CASSLQSVYNSPLHF
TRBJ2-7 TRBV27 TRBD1 TGTGCCAGCAGTCCAGGGACAGGGGGTCGTAACGAGCAGTACTTC CASSPGTGGRNEQYF
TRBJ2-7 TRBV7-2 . TGTGCCAGCAGCTTAACTCTATACGAGCAGTACTTC CASSLTLYEQYF
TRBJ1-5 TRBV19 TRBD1 TGTGCCAGTAGTATCCCGGACAGGGATGGCAATCAGCCCCAGCATTTT CASSIPDRDGNQPQHF
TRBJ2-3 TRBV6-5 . TGTGCCAGCAGTTACCAAGGACAGAGCACAGATACGCAGTATTTT CASSYQGQSTDTQYF
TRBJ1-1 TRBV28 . TGTGCCAGCAGTTTAGGTCTACGGGGTGAAGCTTTCTTT CASSLGLRGEAFF
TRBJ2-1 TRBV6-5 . TGTGCCAGCAGCACCGTATGGGCTGAGAATGAGCAGTTCTTC CASSTVWAENEQFF
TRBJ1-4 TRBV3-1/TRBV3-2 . TGTGCCAGCAGCCAAGAGCGGTTGAAACTGTTTTTT CASSQERLKLFF
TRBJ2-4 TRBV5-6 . TGTGCCAGCAGCTCCCCCTCCGGGGTCAAAGCCAAAAACATTCAGTACTTC CASSSPSGVKAKNIQYF
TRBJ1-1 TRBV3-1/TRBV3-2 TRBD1 TGTGCCAGCAGCCCGAGACAGGGATCAGGATTCACTGAAGCTTTCTTT CASSPRQGSGFTEAFF
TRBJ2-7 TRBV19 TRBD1 TGTGCCAGTAGTATAAGGACAGGGGACGAGCAGTACTTC CASSIRTGDEQYF
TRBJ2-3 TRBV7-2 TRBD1 TGTGCCAGCAGCTTAGTTGGGACAGGGCCAGATACGCAGTATTTT CASSLVGTGPDTQYF
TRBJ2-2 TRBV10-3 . TGTGCCATCAGGTCTAGTCTTGGCCAGGGACTCACCGGGGAGCTGTTTTTT CAIRSSLGQGLTGELFF
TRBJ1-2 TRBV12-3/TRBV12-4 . TGTGCCAGCAGTTTCGGGGGTATGCGGGGCTACACCTTC CASSFGGMRGYTF
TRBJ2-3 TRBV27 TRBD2 TGTGCCAGCAGTGAAGGGACTAGCGGGGAGACTCCCTCAGATACGCAGTATTTT CASSEGTSGETPSDTQYF
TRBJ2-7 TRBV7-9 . TGTGCCAGCAGAGCGAGTCACTACGAGCAGTACTTC CASRASHYEQYF
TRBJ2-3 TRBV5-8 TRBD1 TGTGCCAGCAGCATTGGACAGGGAACAGATACGCAGTATTTT CASSIGQGTDTQYF
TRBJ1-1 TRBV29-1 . TGCAGCGTTGATAAGGACATAGGGGGGGGAGCTTTCTTT CSVDKDIGGGAFF